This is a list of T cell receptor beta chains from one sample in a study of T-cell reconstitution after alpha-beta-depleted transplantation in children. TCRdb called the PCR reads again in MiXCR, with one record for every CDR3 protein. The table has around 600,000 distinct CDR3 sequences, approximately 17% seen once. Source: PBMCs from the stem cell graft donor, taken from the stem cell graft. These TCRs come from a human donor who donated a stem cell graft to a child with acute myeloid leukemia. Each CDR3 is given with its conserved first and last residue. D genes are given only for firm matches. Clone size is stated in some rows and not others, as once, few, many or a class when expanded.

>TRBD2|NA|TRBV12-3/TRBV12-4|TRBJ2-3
TGTGCCAGCAGTTCTTTTGCGGGGGGGGAAAGGTTAACAGATACGCAGTATTTT
CASSSFAGGERLTDTQYF
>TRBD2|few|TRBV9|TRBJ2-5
TGTGCCAGCAACCTAGCGGGACAAGAGACCCAGTACTTC
CASNLAGQETQYF
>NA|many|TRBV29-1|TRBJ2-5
TGCAGCGTTCACGGGCCAGAGACCCAGTACTTC
CSVHGPETQYF
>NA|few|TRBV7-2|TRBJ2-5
TGTGCCAGCAGCTTAGTCCAGCGGGAGACCCAGTACTTC
CASSLVQRETQYF
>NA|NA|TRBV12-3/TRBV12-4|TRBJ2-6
TGTGCCAGCATCGGAGATGACAGGAGTGGGCTCTCTGGGGCCAACGTCCTGACTTTC
CASIGDDRSGLSGANVLTF
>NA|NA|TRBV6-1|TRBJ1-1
TGTGCCAGCAGAGAGGGGCAGGGTCGGAACACTGAAGCTTTCTTT
CASREGQGRNTEAFF
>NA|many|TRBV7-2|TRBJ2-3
TGTGCCAGCAGCTTAGAGGGGTATACGCAGTATTTT
CASSLEGYTQYF
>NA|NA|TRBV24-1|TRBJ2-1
TGTGCCACCGATCAGGGGGGGCTAGGTAATGAGCAGTTCTTC
CATDQGGLGNEQFF
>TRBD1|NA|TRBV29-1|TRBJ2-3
TGCAGCGTTCGAACGGGGACAGGGGGCACAGATACGCAGTATTTT
CSVRTGTGGTDTQYF
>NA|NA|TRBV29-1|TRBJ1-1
TGCAGCGTTGAATTGGGTGAAGCTTTCTTT
CSVELGEAFF
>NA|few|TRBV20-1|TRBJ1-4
TGCAGTGCTCCAGCCGGGACGGACGTTGCAACTAATGAAAAACTGTTTTTT
CSAPAGTDVATNEKLFF
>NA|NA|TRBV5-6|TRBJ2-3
TGTGCCAGCAGCTTGGCCTTCGCGGTTAGCACAGATACGCAGTATTTT
CASSLAFAVSTDTQYF
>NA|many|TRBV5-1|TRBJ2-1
TGCGCCAGCAGCTTAGGTCTTCGTGAGCAGTTCTTC
CASSLGLREQFF
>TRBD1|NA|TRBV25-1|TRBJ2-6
TGTGCCAGCAGTGAGGGACAGTACTCTGGGGCCAACGTCCTGACTTTC
CASSEGQYSGANVLTF
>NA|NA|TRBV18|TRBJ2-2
TGTGCCAGCTCATGGGGCAGAACGAACACCGGGGAGCTGTTTTTT
CASSWGRTNTGELFF
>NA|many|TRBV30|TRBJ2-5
TGTGCCTGGAGTGTGGCGGGGTTCGAGACCCAGTACTTC
CAWSVAGFETQYF
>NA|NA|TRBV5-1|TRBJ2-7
TGCGCCAGCAGCTGGGATTGGCAGGGATCCTACGAGCAGTACTTC
CASSWDWQGSYEQYF
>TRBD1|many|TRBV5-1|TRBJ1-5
TGCGCCAGCAGCTGGGATGGGGACAGGGGACAGCCCCAGCATTTT
CASSWDGDRGQPQHF
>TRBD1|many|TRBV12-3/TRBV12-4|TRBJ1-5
TGTGCCAGCAGGGGACAGTCCCAGCATTTT
CASRGQSQHF
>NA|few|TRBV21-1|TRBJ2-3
TGTGCCAGCAGCAAACCGGGACTAGCGGGGGGGTATAGCACAGATACGCAGTATTTT
CASSKPGLAGGYSTDTQYF
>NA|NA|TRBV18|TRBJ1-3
TGTGCCAGCTCACCAACTAGCACAGGAGGAAACACCATATATTTT
CASSPTSTGGNTIYF
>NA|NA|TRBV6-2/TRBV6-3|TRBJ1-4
TGTGCCAGCCATTGGGACGGTAATGAAAAACTGTTTTTT
CASHWDGNEKLFF
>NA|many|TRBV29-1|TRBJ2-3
TGCAGCGTTATACCAGGGGAACGTATTGATACGCAGTATTTT
CSVIPGERIDTQYF
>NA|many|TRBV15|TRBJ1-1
TGTGCCACCAGCAGTCGGGCAGGGATGAACACTGAAGCTTTCTTT
CATSSRAGMNTEAFF